The clone carrying this TCR beta chain was recorded once. Its target is unknown. The CDR3 runs 15 residues. Trimming pared 6 bases from V and 6 bases from J, leaving 17 bases between. The record originates from a study of CD8 T cells in Susac syndrome. Study-level findings and limits: The study admitted that it had a relatively small number of individuals in its TCR sequencing and HLA analysis.

Sequencing of TCR beta was performed on blood CD8+ T cells and on blood CD4+ T cells. TEMRA cells were FACS-enriched, with CD8+ and CD4+ T cells isolated negatively. Random-hexamer reverse transcription was applied to about 0.5 to 1 ug RNA. Across 54 Vbeta and 13 Jbeta, TCR beta CDR3 was amplified with immunoSEQ multiplex PCR. TCRdb independently ran MiXCR on the immunoSEQ multiplex PCR reads; one entry per CDR3 protein. The sample includes roughly 150,000 distinct CDR3 sequences, just under 97% of them seen just once. The V and J genes are TRBV12-3 or TRBV12-4 and TRBJ1-4; no clear D. The source of this sequence is a human donor with multiple sclerosis. Sequencing input: CD8+ T cells from PBMCs. In DNA form, the CDR3 reads TGTGCCAGCAGCATTTACGGACGGTCGGATGAAAAACTGTTTTTT. This encodes CASSIYGRSDEKLFF.